The rows below give T cell receptor beta chains drawn from one sample of a study of T cell responses to AZD1222 COVID-19 vaccine. Assay: immunoSEQ multiplex PCR; the TCRdb copy retains only in-frame clones and omits some. The sample has around 150,000 clones, around four fifths seen once; the top ten hold over 4%. The input for sequencing was peripheral blood, taken on day 0 of AZD1222 vaccination. The receptors here all came from an adult in good health. CDR3s include the opening cysteine and the closing phenylalanine or tryptophan. The order of the fields is V gene, clone size, CDR3 length, J gene, D gene, CDR3 protein, CDR3 DNA. A D gene is named only where the DNA matches it firmly. Not every row has a clone size; where given, it reads once, few, many or a size class.

>TRBV5-8|-|16|TRBJ1-1|-
CASKRRSLDMNTEAFF
TGTGCCAGCAAGAGGAGGAGTCTTGACATGAACACTGAAGCTTTCTTT
>TRBV19|once|15|TRBJ2-4|TRBD2
CASSTNGGAKNIQYF
TGTGCCAGTAGTACGAACGGGGGGGCCAAAAACATTCAGTACTTC
>TRBV9|-|15|TRBJ2-7|-
CASSVMDTLEDEQYF
TGTGCCAGCAGCGTAATGGACACCCTGGAAGACGAGCAGTACTTC
>TRBV6-5|-|14|TRBJ1-1|TRBD1
CASRADRGVTEAFF
TGTGCCAGCAGAGCAGACAGGGGGGTCACTGAAGCTTTCTTT
>TRBV10-3|-|13|TRBJ2-3|-
CAISIQGTDTQYF
TGTGCCATCAGCATACAGGGTACAGATACGCAGTATTTT
>TRBV3-1/TRBV3-2|-|15|TRBJ1-1|TRBD1
CASSLQGAVNTEAFF
TGTGCCAGCAGTCTACAGGGGGCGGTGAACACTGAAGCTTTCTTT
>TRBV7-6|-|15|TRBJ1-3|TRBD1
CASTPGQGLGNTIYF
TGTGCCAGCACCCCGGGACAGGGTCTGGGAAACACCATATATTTT
>TRBV3-1/TRBV3-2|once|16|TRBJ1-1|-
CASSQGGLWGYTEAFF
TGTGCCAGCAGCCAAGGGGGCTTATGGGGATACACTGAAGCTTTCTTT
>TRBV5-1|few|17|TRBJ2-6|-
CASSPGPSLSGANVLTF
TGCGCCAGCAGCCCTGGGCCAAGCCTATCTGGGGCCAACGTCCTGACTTTC
>TRBV9|-|15|TRBJ1-2|TRBD1
CASSASDRANYGYTF
TGTGCCAGCAGCGCCTCGGACAGGGCGAACTATGGCTACACCTTC
>TRBV27|-|13|TRBJ2-3|-
CASSLSSTDTQYF
TGTGCCAGCAGTTTATCTAGCACAGATACGCAGTATTTT
>TRBV24-1|-|14|TRBJ2-3|-
CATSEVRATDTQYF
TGTGCCACCAGTGAGGTCAGGGCGACAGATACGCAGTATTTT
>TRBV27|-|14|TRBJ2-2|-
CASSFEENTGELFF
TGTGCCAGCAGTTTCGAGGAGAACACCGGGGAGCTGTTTTTT
>TRBV2|-|12|TRBJ1-2|-
CASREVSLGYTF
TGTGCCAGCAGGGAGGTTTCTTTAGGCTACACCTTC
>TRBV18|-|11|TRBJ1-1|-
CASSPGPEAFF
TGTGCCAGCTCACCGGGTCCTGAAGCTTTCTTT
>TRBV5-1|-|15|TRBJ1-2|TRBD1
CASSSDRDSPYGYTF
TGCGCCAGCAGCTCAGACAGGGATTCCCCTTATGGCTACACCTTC
>TRBV24-1|-|19|TRBJ1-2|TRBD1
CATSEGFADRGGLGYGYTF
TGTGCCACCAGTGAGGGTTTTGCGGACAGGGGTGGATTGGGCTATGGCTACACCTTC
>TRBV12-3/TRBV12-4|-|13|TRBJ1-1|-
CASTSRANTEAFF
TGTGCCAGCACCTCCAGGGCGAACACTGAAGCTTTCTTT